This is a list of T cell receptor beta chains from one sample in a study of blood T cell repertoires in COVID-19. Sequencing was performed with immunoSEQ multiplex PCR; in TCRdb, only in-frame clones are kept and a portion is missing. The sample yields about 84,000 clones, about 83% seen once. Input material: peripheral blood. Source of these receptors: a man aged 80 or over with active or convalescent COVID-19. Each CDR3 is given with its conserved first and last residue. A D gene is named only where the DNA matches it firmly. Expanded clones get a size class; other rows say once, few or many, or leave the size out.

cdr3_nt: TGTGCCAGCAGCGCGGGACCCACCGCCCTTCAGCCCCAGCATTTT; cdr3_aa: CASSAGPTALQPQHF; v_call: TRBV5-6; clone_size: NA; j_call: TRBJ1-5; cdr3_length: 15; d_call: NA
cdr3_nt: TGCGCCAGCACCGCCCTCCCGGGACTAGCGGGAGGGTCCGAGCAGTACTTC; cdr3_aa: CASTALPGLAGGSEQYF; v_call: TRBV5-1; clone_size: NA; j_call: TRBJ2-7; cdr3_length: 17; d_call: TRBD2
cdr3_nt: TGTGCCAGCAGTATGTCCAGGGAAAAGAACACTGAAGCTTTCTTT; cdr3_aa: CASSMSREKNTEAFF; v_call: TRBV2; clone_size: NA; j_call: TRBJ1-1; cdr3_length: 15; d_call: NA
cdr3_nt: TGTGCCAGTAGTAGCCAGGGCGAAGTGAACACTGAAGCTTTCTTT; cdr3_aa: CASSSQGEVNTEAFF; v_call: TRBV19; clone_size: NA; j_call: TRBJ1-1; cdr3_length: 15; d_call: NA
cdr3_nt: TGTGCCAGCAGCAAGGACAGAAGCTCCTACAATGAGCAGTTCTTC; cdr3_aa: CASSKDRSSYNEQFF; v_call: TRBV5-4; clone_size: NA; j_call: TRBJ2-1; cdr3_length: 15; d_call: NA
cdr3_nt: TGTGCCAGCAGCGTACCCGGGGAGACCCAGTACTTC; cdr3_aa: CASSVPGETQYF; v_call: TRBV9; clone_size: NA; j_call: TRBJ2-5; cdr3_length: 12; d_call: NA
cdr3_nt: TGTGCCAGCAGAGACAGATTCTCTGAAAAACTGTTTTTT; cdr3_aa: CASRDRFSEKLFF; v_call: TRBV6-5; clone_size: NA; j_call: TRBJ1-4; cdr3_length: 13; d_call: NA
cdr3_nt: TGTGCCAGCAGCCAAGAGATTTGGTCTAGCGGGACCTACAATGAGCAGTTCTTC; cdr3_aa: CASSQEIWSSGTYNEQFF; v_call: TRBV3-1/TRBV3-2; clone_size: NA; j_call: TRBJ2-1; cdr3_length: 18; d_call: TRBD2
cdr3_nt: TGTGCCAGTAGTATCCGTGTTACTTGGTCGCTAGCGGGGGGGATGGAATACAATGAGCAGTTCTTC; cdr3_aa: CASSIRVTWSLAGGMEYNEQFF; v_call: TRBV19; clone_size: NA; j_call: TRBJ2-1; cdr3_length: 22; d_call: TRBD2
cdr3_nt: TGTGCCAGTAGTATTCCCGGGACAGGCGTCTCCGGCTACACCTTC; cdr3_aa: CASSIPGTGVSGYTF; v_call: TRBV19; clone_size: NA; j_call: TRBJ1-2; cdr3_length: 15; d_call: TRBD1
cdr3_nt: TGTGCCAGCAGCTCCCGGGACAGGGGATGGGGCTACACCTTC; cdr3_aa: CASSSRDRGWGYTF; v_call: TRBV5-8; clone_size: NA; j_call: TRBJ1-2; cdr3_length: 14; d_call: TRBD1
cdr3_nt: TGTGCCAGCAGCTTACAGGGCACATCCGGGGAGCTGTTTTTT; cdr3_aa: CASSLQGTSGELFF; v_call: TRBV7-2; clone_size: NA; j_call: TRBJ2-2; cdr3_length: 14; d_call: NA
cdr3_nt: TGTGCCTGGGGCAGGGTTGCCACTGAAGCTTTCTTT; cdr3_aa: CAWGRVATEAFF; v_call: TRBV30; clone_size: NA; j_call: TRBJ1-1; cdr3_length: 12; d_call: NA
cdr3_nt: TGTGCCAGCTCCCCCGGTGGACTAGCGGGAGAGACCCAGTACTTC; cdr3_aa: CASSPGGLAGETQYF; v_call: TRBV18; clone_size: NA; j_call: TRBJ2-5; cdr3_length: 15; d_call: TRBD2
cdr3_nt: TGTGCCAGCAGCTATGGGACAGGCTTGGGCTACACCTTC; cdr3_aa: CASSYGTGLGYTF; v_call: TRBV11-3; clone_size: NA; j_call: TRBJ1-2; cdr3_length: 13; d_call: TRBD1
cdr3_nt: TGTGCCAGCAGCCCTACTCCTATAAACACCATATATTTT; cdr3_aa: CASSPTPINTIYF; v_call: TRBV7-9; clone_size: NA; j_call: TRBJ1-3; cdr3_length: 13; d_call: NA
cdr3_nt: TGTGCCAGCAAAAAGGGAGGGACCTCCTCCCCGGGCGAGCAGTACTTC; cdr3_aa: CASKKGGTSSPGEQYF; v_call: TRBV28; clone_size: NA; j_call: TRBJ2-7; cdr3_length: 16; d_call: TRBD2
cdr3_nt: TGTGCCAGCAGCCAAGACTTTGCAGGGGTCGGACAGCCCCAGCATTTT; cdr3_aa: CASSQDFAGVGQPQHF; v_call: TRBV3-1/TRBV3-2; clone_size: NA; j_call: TRBJ1-5; cdr3_length: 16; d_call: NA
cdr3_nt: TGTGCCAGCCGGAAGTTGAGGGATGAATATGGCTACACCTTC; cdr3_aa: CASRKLRDEYGYTF; v_call: TRBV6-5; clone_size: few; j_call: TRBJ1-2; cdr3_length: 14; d_call: NA
cdr3_nt: TGTGCCAGCAGTTCCCCGGGGGGGTCTCATGGGGACGAGCAGTACTTC; cdr3_aa: CASSSPGGSHGDEQYF; v_call: TRBV27; clone_size: NA; j_call: TRBJ2-7; cdr3_length: 16; d_call: TRBD2
cdr3_nt: TGTGCCTGGAACCGACAGGGCCGGGGGACCCAGTACTTC; cdr3_aa: CAWNRQGRGTQYF; v_call: TRBV30; clone_size: NA; j_call: TRBJ2-5; cdr3_length: 13; d_call: TRBD1
cdr3_nt: TGCGCCAGCAGCCAGACACCGAGCTCCTACGAGCAGTACTTC; cdr3_aa: CASSQTPSSYEQYF; v_call: TRBV5-1; clone_size: NA; j_call: TRBJ2-7; cdr3_length: 14; d_call: NA